This TCR beta chain comes out of a study of T cells expressing NK-cell markers. Findings and caveats of the study: The dominant NKG2C+ clonotypes represented about 1.0-7.5% of CD8+ T cells in several donors.

Regarding this clonotype: What it binds is unknown.

This CDR3 is 16 amino acids long. Germline assignment: CDR1 LNHNV and CDR2 YYDKDF (reference sequence). TCRdb reprocessed the 5' RACE reads, keeping one entry per CDR3 protein, no DNA. This sample carries about 260,000 distinct CDR3 sequences, with about 0.39% going to the ten biggest clones. This clonotype was sampled from a man between 18 and 29 years old in good health. Sequences were obtained from blood T cells: a sorted CD56 or NKG2C T cell subset, CD4+ or CD8+ T cells, or bulk PBMC T cells (not recorded which). The gene calls are TRBV15 and TRBJ2-1; TCRdb designates TRBD2, a call that cannot be tested without DNA. The CDR3 here is CATSKEQREVANEQFF.